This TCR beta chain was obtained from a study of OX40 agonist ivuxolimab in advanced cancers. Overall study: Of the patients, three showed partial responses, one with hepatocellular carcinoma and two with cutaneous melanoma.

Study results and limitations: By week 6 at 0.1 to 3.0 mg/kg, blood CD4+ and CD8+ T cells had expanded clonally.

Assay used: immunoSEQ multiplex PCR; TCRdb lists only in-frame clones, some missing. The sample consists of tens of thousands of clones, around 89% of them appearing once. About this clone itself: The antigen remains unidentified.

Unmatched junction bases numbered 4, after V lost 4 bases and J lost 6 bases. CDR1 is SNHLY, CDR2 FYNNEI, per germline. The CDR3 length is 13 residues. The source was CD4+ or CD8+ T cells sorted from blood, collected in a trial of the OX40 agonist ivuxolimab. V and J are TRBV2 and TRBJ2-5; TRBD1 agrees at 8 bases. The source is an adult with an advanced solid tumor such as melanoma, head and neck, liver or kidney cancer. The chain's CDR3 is CASSAGGAQTQYF. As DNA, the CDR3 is TGTGCCAGCAGTGCAGGGGGCGCGCAGACCCAGTACTTC.